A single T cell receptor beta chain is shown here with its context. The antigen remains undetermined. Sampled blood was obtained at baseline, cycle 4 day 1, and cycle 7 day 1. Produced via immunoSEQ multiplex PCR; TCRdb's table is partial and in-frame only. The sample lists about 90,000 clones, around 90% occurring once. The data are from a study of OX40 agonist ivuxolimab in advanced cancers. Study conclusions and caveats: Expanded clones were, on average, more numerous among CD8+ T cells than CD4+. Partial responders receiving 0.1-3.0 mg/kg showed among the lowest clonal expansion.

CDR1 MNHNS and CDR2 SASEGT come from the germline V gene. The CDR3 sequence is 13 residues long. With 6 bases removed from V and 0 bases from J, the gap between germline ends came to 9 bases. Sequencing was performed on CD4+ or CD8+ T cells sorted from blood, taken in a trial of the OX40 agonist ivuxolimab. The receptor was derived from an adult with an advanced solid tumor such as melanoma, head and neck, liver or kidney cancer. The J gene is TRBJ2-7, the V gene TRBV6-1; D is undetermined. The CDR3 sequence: CASRDRNSYEQYF. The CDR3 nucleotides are TGTGCCAGCAGAGATAGAAACTCCTACGAGCAGTACTTC.